This TCR beta chain was identified during a study of Graves' ophthalmopathy and Graves' hyperthyroidism. The sequenced template was RNA, covering the TCR beta CDR3 region. In the first round, RT-PCR was carried out with HTBI primers, and a multiplex PCR formed the second round. TCRdb re-called the multiplex PCR reads with MiXCR, one entry per CDR3 protein. This repertoire shows roughly 160,000 distinct CDR3 sequences, 37% found once; its top ten account for around 5.5%. Germline-derived CDR1 and CDR2 are MDHEN and SYDVKM. V lost 5 bases, J lost 8 bases, and 15 bases lay in between. This CDR3 has 13 residues. This clonotype showed up many times.

What was sequenced was peripheral blood. This TCR came from a woman in her thirties or forties with Graves' ophthalmopathy. This chain joins TRBV28 and TRBJ1-1; TRBD1 might be the D (6 bases). The CDR3 sequence: CASSPPDRLEAFF. The DNA of the CDR3 is TGTGCCAGCAGTCCCCCTGACAGGTTAGAAGCTTTCTTT.